These 11 T cell receptor beta chains were all obtained from the same sample, sequenced in a study of vaccination and CD4 T cells after COVID-19 (dated by TCRdb to between 2020 and 2023). The sample's treatment or condition label, in plain terms: approximately nine-day PBMC culture with coronavirus spike peptide pools or control peptides (ViraFEST assay). Library creation used PCR. Sequencer: Illumina iSeq 100. DNA from cultured CD4+ T cells was subjected to TCR sequencing with the Oncomine TCR Beta short-read assay at the Johns Hopkins FTIC core. TCRdb redid the processing of the public reads, applying fastp at Q25 and MiXCR, and retained in-frame beta chains. For every CDR3 protein sequence, its rows merge into one entry that carries the most common genes and DNA. The sample contains some 17,000 distinct CDR3 sequences, about 38% of them found a single time. The top ten hold roughly 12% of the sample.

Their specific antigens are unknown. The sample comprised CD4+ T cells from blood, cultured in vitro. The source of these receptors is a human donor who had recovered from COVID-19.

This clonotype was seen only a few times. The J gene is TRBJ2-5, the V gene TRBV7-8; tentatively, D is TRBD1 (5 bases). The CDR3 length is 14 residues. Trimming cost V 0 bases and J 5 bases, with 10 bases left between them. In germline, CDR1 is SGHVS, CDR2 FQNEAQ. CDR3 region: CASSLARVIETQYF. DNA of the CDR3: TGTGCCAGCAGCTTAGCCAGGGTCATTGAGACCCAGTACTTC.

CDR3 nucleotide sequence: TGCGCCAGCAGCTTGGCCCTAGCGGGAGTCTCCTACGAGCAGTACTTC. Amino acid sequence: CASSLALAGVSYEQYF. This rearrangement joins TRBV5-1 to TRBJ2-7, with TRBD2 matching over 10 bases. CDR1 is SGHRS and CDR2 is YFSETQ in the germline V gene. This CDR3 is built from 16 residues. V was pared by 0 bases and J by 0 bases, with 3 bases of the junction left unmatched.

The J gene is TRBJ2-7, the V gene TRBV20-1; no definite D call. The CDR3 is made up of 12 amino acids. V gave up 5 bases and J gave up 2 bases, with 10 bases separating them. The V gene's germline CDR1 is DFQATT and CDR2 SNEGSKA (reference sequence). CDR3 in DNA: TGCAGTGCTTACCGTGACCCCTACGAGCAGTACTTC. Encoded protein: CSAYRDPYEQYF.

The sample holds a few counts of this clonotype. This chain uses TRBV7-2 with TRBJ1-5; tentative D call: TRBD1 (6 bases). CDR1 and CDR2 from the germline V gene are SGHTA and FQGNSA. The germline V and J ends were trimmed by 6 bases and 6 bases, with 18 bases remaining between them. The CDR3 extends over 15 amino acids. CDR3 loop: CASRGGRGAGQPQHF. The CDR3 nucleotides are TGTGCCAGCAGGGGGGGGCGGGGGGCAGGTCAGCCCCAGCATTTT. Drawing the rest from reference TRBV7-2 and TRBJ1-5, the complete variable domain is GAGVSQSPSNKVTEKGKDVELRCDPISGHTALYWYRQSLGQGLEFLIYFQGNSAPDKSGLPSDRFSAERTGGSVSTLTIQRTQQEDSAVYLCASRGGRGAGQPQHFGDGTRLSIL.

V gene TRBV12-3 or TRBV12-4 combines with J gene TRBJ2-3, with unresolved D. This CDR3 spans 11 amino acids. Trimming pared 3 bases from V and 8 bases from J, leaving 6 bases between. The chain's CDR3 is CASSFPTTQYF. CDR3 in DNA: TGTGCCAGCAGTTTCCCCACTACGCAGTATTTT.

The chain employs TRBV5-1 and TRBJ2-5; D may be TRBD1 or TRBD2 (6 bases each). Trimming shortened V by 0 bases and J by 5 bases, and 14 bases separated the two germline ends. The CDR3 runs to 15 residues. Germline V gives CDR1 SGHRS, CDR2 YFSETQ. CDR3 loop: CASSLDVGGSETQYF. The CDR3 DNA reads TGCGCCAGCAGCTTGGACGTAGGGGGGAGTGAGACCCAGTACTTC.

Only a few counts were recorded for this clonotype. The chain is built from TRBV2 and TRBJ1-5; 11 bases are shared with TRBD1. This CDR3 spans 14 amino acids. CDR1 and CDR2 (germline): SNHLY, FYNNEI. CDR3 in amino acids: CASETDRGLQPQHF. CDR3 bases: TGTGCGTCCGAAACGGACAGGGGGCTTCAGCCCCAGCATTTT.

This clonotype was seen more than once but under ten times. The chain employs TRBV7-3 and TRBJ2-5, with 13 bases that match TRBD2. J gave up 8 bases and V 5 bases, and 8 bases lay outside the gene matches. The CDR3 contains 15 residues. Per the germline V gene, CDR1 is SGHTA and CDR2 is FQGTGA. CDR3 sequence: CASSPPGLAGSTQYF. For the CDR3, the DNA is TGTGCCAGCAGCCCACCGGGACTAGCGGGATCTACCCAGTACTTC.

V is TRBV10-1 and J is TRBJ1-4; unclear D gene. The CDR3 totals 12 residues. Germline CDR1 and CDR2: WNHNN and SYGVQD (reference sequence). Between the trimmed V and J ends, which lost 9 bases and 7 bases, there was a span of 12 bases. The CDR3 spells CARSLRPEKLFF. CDR3 in DNA: TGCGCCAGGTCACTTCGTCCTGAAAAACTGTTTTTT.

This clonotype is a singleton in its sample. The genes are TRBV9 and TRBJ1-6; D unclear. The CDR3 runs 14 residues. The germline V gene has CDR1 SGDLS and CDR2 YYNGEE. V was clipped by 2 bases and J by 8 bases, with 11 bases between them. The CDR3 here is CASSVLLEDSPLHF. As DNA, the CDR3 is TGTGCCAGCAGCGTTCTGTTAGAGGATTCACCCCTCCACTTT.

V and J are TRBV6-1 and TRBJ1-2, with D hard to call. The V and J ends lost 6 bases and 5 bases respectively, with 13 bases between them. The CDR3 is made up of 13 amino acids. Germline V lookup: CDR1 MNHNS, CDR2 SASEGT. The CDR3 DNA is TGTGCCAGCAGGGACGGTGGCGGGTATGGCTACACCTTC. Residues: CASRDGGGYGYTF.